The rows below give T cell receptor beta chains drawn from one sample of a study of T cell repertoires in aging, cancer and after chemotherapy. One entry per CDR3 protein results from TCRdb running MiXCR on the multiplex PCR reads. The profile shows roughly 2,300 distinct CDR3 sequences, roughly 31% of them singletons. The sequenced sample was blood. The origin of the receptors is a human donor with a solid tumor. CDR3s include the opening cysteine and the closing phenylalanine or tryptophan. The D gene is left open where the match is weak. Clone size is stated in some rows and not others, as once, few, many or a class when expanded.

D gene	clone size	J gene	V gene	CDR3 DNA	CDR3 protein
TRBD1	medium-sized	TRBJ2-1	TRBV30	TGTGCCTGGAGTGATGACAGGGGTTACAATGAGCAGTTCTTC	CAWSDDRGYNEQFF
-	-	TRBJ1-1	TRBV18	TGTGCCAGCTCACCACCGCTTATGAACACTGAAGCTTTCTTT	CASSPPLMNTEAFF
-	-	TRBJ1-4	TRBV7-6	TGTGCCAGCAGCCCAGGGGCGGCAGGGTCTAATGAAAAACTGTTTTTT	CASSPGAAGSNEKLFF
-	-	TRBJ2-7	TRBV6-6	TGTGCCAGCAGTACCGGACGCGAGCAGTACTTC	CASSTGREQYF
TRBD1	-	TRBJ2-7	TRBV4-2	TGTGCCAGCAGACCCAGACAGGGGGACGAGCAGTACTTC	CASRPRQGDEQYF
-	large	TRBJ2-5	TRBV29-1	TGCAGCGTTGGGGAGACCCAGTACTTC	CSVGETQYF
-	few	TRBJ2-3	TRBV6-6	TGTGCCAGCCGACAGTCGAGAGGCACAGATACGCAGTATTTT	CASRQSRGTDTQYF
-	once	TRBJ1-3	TRBV25-1	TGTGCCAGCACCCTAAGCGGGGGCTCTGGAAACACCATATATTTT	CASTLSGGSGNTIYF
-	medium-sized	TRBJ1-2	TRBV19	TGTGCCAGTAGTATTCGACAGTTAGCTAACTATGGCTACACCTTC	CASSIRQLANYGYTF
-	-	TRBJ1-2	TRBV10-3	TGTGCCATCAGCGGGACAAACTATGGCTACACCTTC	CAISGTNYGYTF
TRBD1	-	TRBJ2-7	TRBV29-1	TGCAGCGTGGGACAGGGGGCTGGCCACGAGCAGTACTTC	CSVGQGAGHEQYF
-	-	TRBJ2-5	TRBV20-1	TGCAGTGCTAGATCTCCAGGCTGGGAGACCCAGTACTTC	CSARSPGWETQYF
TRBD1	-	TRBJ1-1	TRBV12-3/TRBV12-4	TGTGCCAGCAGTGAAGGGGACAGGTTCCCCACTGAAGCTTTCTTT	CASSEGDRFPTEAFF
TRBD1	-	TRBJ2-7	TRBV6-2/TRBV6-3	TGTGCCAGCAGGGAACAGGGGAGAGACGAGCAGTACTTC	CASREQGRDEQYF
-	-	TRBJ1-2	TRBV5-1	TGCGCCAGCAGTTTGGACGGAGACTATGGCTACACCTTC	CASSLDGDYGYTF
TRBD1	-	TRBJ1-2	TRBV7-2	TGTGCCAGCAGCTTACAAGGGACAGGGGGCGATGGCTACACCTTC	CASSLQGTGGDGYTF
-	few	TRBJ2-5	TRBV12-3/TRBV12-4	TGTGCCAGCAGCCTCTCGGGGACGCTCCAAGAGACCCAGTACTTC	CASSLSGTLQETQYF
-	-	TRBJ2-2	TRBV5-1	TGCGCCAGCAGCTTGGCCGTCACCGGGGAGCTGTTTTTT	CASSLAVTGELFF
-	few	TRBJ2-4	TRBV20-1	TGCAGTGCTCCCCATCCTGGGGCCAAAAACATTCAGTACTTC	CSAPHPGAKNIQYF
-	-	TRBJ1-2	TRBV27	TGTGCCAGCAGTCTATCCCCCGGGCAGCCTTATGGCTACACCTTC	CASSLSPGQPYGYTF
-	-	TRBJ2-1	TRBV6-1	TGTGCCAGCGGAGGAAGAGGGGGCTACAATGAGCAGTTCTTC	CASGGRGGYNEQFF
-	few	TRBJ2-1	TRBV11-2	TGTGCCAGCAGCTCTGGGGGTCGGAATGAGCAGTTCTTC	CASSSGGRNEQFF
TRBD1	-	TRBJ1-1	TRBV18	TGTGCCAGCTCACCGGGACAGGGGGGGACTGAAGCTTTCTTT	CASSPGQGGTEAFF
-	-	TRBJ2-5	TRBV7-2	TGTGCCAGCAGCTTAGTACAGGTGGAGACCCAGTACTTC	CASSLVQVETQYF
-	-	TRBJ1-6	TRBV7-2	TGTGCCAGCAGCTTAGAGATGAATTCACCCCTCCACTTT	CASSLEMNSPLHF
-	-	TRBJ1-1	TRBV20-1	TGCAGTGCTAGCGGGAGAAAGGGGCCCATGAACACTGAAGCTTTCTTT	CSASGRKGPMNTEAFF
-	medium-sized	TRBJ2-3	TRBV20-1	TGCAGTGCTAGAGACTTCCGTAGCACAGATACGCAGTATTTT	CSARDFRSTDTQYF
-	-	TRBJ2-3	TRBV5-1	TGCGCCAGCAGCTTGACCGGCGGACTAAACACAGATACGCAGTATTTT	CASSLTGGLNTDTQYF
-	few	TRBJ2-5	TRBV5-6	TGTGCCAGCAGCTTGGCCAGGCTAATCTCCCAGAGAACCCAGTACTTC	CASSLARLISQRTQYF
TRBD1	medium-sized	TRBJ2-7	TRBV7-9	TGTGCCAGCAGCTTAATAGGACAGGGTTTAACCGACGAGCAGTACTTC	CASSLIGQGLTDEQYF
-	large	TRBJ2-2	TRBV6-5	TGTGCCAGCAGTTACGGCAGGAGCTTCACCGGGGAGCTGTTTTTT	CASSYGRSFTGELFF
-	few	TRBJ2-1	TRBV10-1	TGCGCCAGCCGCCGAGGGGGAGTTCAAGATGAGCAGTTCTTC	CASRRGGVQDEQFF
TRBD2	large	TRBJ2-3	TRBV29-1	TGCAGCGTTGGAGGGCCGGGACTAGCGACAGATACGCAGTATTTT	CSVGGPGLATDTQYF
TRBD1	few	TRBJ1-2	TRBV10-3	TGTGCCACCCGACAGGGCCTGGGCCATGGCTACACCTTC	CATRQGLGHGYTF
-	medium-sized	TRBJ2-5	TRBV19	TGTGCCAGTAGGCGAGAAGGAGAGACCCAGTACTTC	CASRREGETQYF
-	-	TRBJ1-6	TRBV19	TGTGCCAGTAGTAACGCCCGGGTGTATAATTCACCCCTCCACTTT	CASSNARVYNSPLHF
TRBD1	-	TRBJ2-1	TRBV5-4	TGTGCCAGCAGCCTGGGACAGGGTGGAGGGCAGTTCTTC	CASSLGQGGGQFF
TRBD1	-	TRBJ1-1	TRBV7-9	TGTGCCAGCAGCTTAGCCGGGACAGGGGGCTCTGAAGCTTTCTTT	CASSLAGTGGSEAFF
-	large	TRBJ2-3	TRBV6-1	TGTGCCAGCAGTGAACGCTACACAGATACGCAGTATTTT	CASSERYTDTQYF
TRBD2	few	TRBJ2-3	TRBV20-1	TGCAGTGCTGAGAGCGGGGGGGCCATAGATACGCAGTATTTT	CSAESGGAIDTQYF
TRBD2	-	TRBJ2-3	TRBV5-1	TGCGCCAGCAGCTCCGAGCGGGGCCGCACAGATACGCAGTATTTT	CASSSERGRTDTQYF
TRBD2	-	TRBJ2-3	TRBV7-7	TGTGCTAGCAGCTCGGGACTAGCTTCCACAGATACGCAGTATTTT	CASSSGLASTDTQYF